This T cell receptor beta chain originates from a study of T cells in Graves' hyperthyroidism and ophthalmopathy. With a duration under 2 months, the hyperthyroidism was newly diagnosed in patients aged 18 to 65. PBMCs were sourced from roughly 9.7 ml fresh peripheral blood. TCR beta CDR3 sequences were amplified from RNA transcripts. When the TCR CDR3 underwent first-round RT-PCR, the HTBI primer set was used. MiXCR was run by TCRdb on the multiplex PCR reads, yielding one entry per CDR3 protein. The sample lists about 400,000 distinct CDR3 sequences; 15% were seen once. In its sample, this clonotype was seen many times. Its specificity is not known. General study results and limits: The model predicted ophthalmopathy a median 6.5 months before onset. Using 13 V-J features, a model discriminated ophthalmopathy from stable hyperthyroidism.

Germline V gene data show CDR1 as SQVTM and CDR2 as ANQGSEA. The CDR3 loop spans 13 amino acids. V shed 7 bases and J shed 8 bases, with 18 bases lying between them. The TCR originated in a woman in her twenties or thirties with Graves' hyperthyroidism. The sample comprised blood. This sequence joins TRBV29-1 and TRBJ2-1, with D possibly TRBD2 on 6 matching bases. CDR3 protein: CSARLVSGDEQFF. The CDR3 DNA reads TGCAGCGCCCGACTAGTGTCGGGCGATGAGCAGTTCTTC.